This TCR beta chain was obtained from a study of blood T cells in healthy people across ages. Study results and caveats: With age, beta diversity per million T cells declined roughly linearly, significantly by 30 to 40. Donors of long life had a larger count of naive CD4+ cells and greater diversity than aged donors.

A second PCR, run for 7 to 11 cycles, used a sample-barcoded 5' primer plus a J-beta primer mix. All cDNA molecules were each tagged by a template-switch adaptor with 12 random nucleotides. TCRdb itself ran the 5' RACE reads through MiXCR, one entry per CDR3 protein. The sample lists fewer than 800,000 distinct CDR3 sequences, roughly 50% occurring once. Healthy individuals of Caucasian origin from Russia, aged roughly 6 to 95, served as donors. Per the germline V gene, CDR1 is ENHRY and CDR2 is SYGVKD. The CDR3 contains 18 residues. V lost 0 bases, J lost 4 bases, and 13 bases stayed unmatched. With regard to this clonotype: Its target is not known.

This receptor was identified in a woman aged 60-70 years in good health. The chain links TRBV10-3 to TRBJ2-7; 9 bases map to TRBD2. Source material: blood. The CDR3 reads CAISESLGVGTSSYEQYF. CDR3 bases: TGTGCCATCAGTGAGTCGTTAGGTGTTGGGACTAGCTCTTACGAGCAGTACTTC.